The sequence of this T cell receptor beta chain was determined in a study of T-cell memory formation after mild COVID-19. About the study: Clusters were largely donor specific.

Study-level points and caveats: Clones shrinking between day 15 and 85 showed a balanced CD4/CD8 split, and those that grew later tilted toward CD4+. In pre-infection memory, a portion of responding clones appeared, which suggested that cross-reactive memory joined.

Germline values: CDR1 SEHNR, CDR2 FQNEAQ (reference sequence). The V gene lost 5 bases and the J gene lost 5 bases, with 16 bases spanning the gap. CDR3 size: 15 residues. In this sample, this clonotype turned up a few times. Its target is not known. The 5'RACE method, run with constant-segment primers, produced TCR alpha and TCR beta cDNA libraries (carrying sample barcodes and UMIs). MiXCR was run by TCRdb on the 5' RACE reads, yielding one entry per CDR3 protein. The sample lists more than 70,000 distinct CDR3 sequences; roughly 14% were seen once. Sample: PBMCs or a T cell subset sorted from them (not recorded which). The TCR was taken from an adult woman who had mild COVID-19 (a few samples of this study predate the infection). Cell type and time point are not known. The chain joins TRBV7-9 to TRBJ1-5; the D gene is possibly TRBD1 (6 bases). The CDR3: CASSAVGGRDQPQHF. The CDR3 nucleotides are TGTGCCAGCAGCGCCGTCGGGGGCCGGGATCAGCCCCAGCATTTT.